One sample yielded the 10 T cell receptor beta chains listed below, sequenced in a study of kidney transplant recipient with SARS-CoV-2 infection. TCRdb independently ran MiXCR on the reads; one entry per CDR3 protein. The table has approximately 250,000 distinct CDR3 sequences, about 30% seen once. This specimen was a blood sample, taken at baseline and between days 110 and 120 from a kidney transplant recipient. The receptor set was obtained from a male patient in his 30s who had COVID-19 and was a kidney transplant recipient. Some T cells may have originated in the graft donor.

This clonotype was recorded at least ten times. The J gene is TRBJ1-2, the V gene TRBV20-1, with D unclear. The CDR3 spans 12 residues. Germline V gives CDR1 DFQATT, CDR2 SNEGSKA (reference sequence). V lost 6 bases to trimming and J lost 1 base, with 9 bases between them. In DNA, the CDR3 is TGCAGTGCCAACCACGGTAACTATGGCTACACCTTC. Translated, it gives CSANHGNYGYTF.

The sample holds many counts of this clonotype. The chain combines TRBV30 with TRBJ2-7; D is perhaps TRBD1 (5 bases). The CDR3 extends over 12 amino acids. CDR1 and CDR2 (germline): GTSNPN, SVGIG (reference sequence). V shed 4 bases and J shed 6 bases, with 13 bases lying between them. The CDR3 nucleotides are TGTGCCTGGAACCCCAGGGTCGGCGAGCAGTACTTC. Amino acid sequence: CAWNPRVGEQYF. The whole variable domain, filled in from reference TRBV30 and TRBJ2-7, reads SQTIHQWPATLVQPVGSPLSLECTVEGTSNPNLYWYRQAAGRGLQLLFYSVGIGQISSEVPQNLSASRPQDRQFILSSKKLLLSDSGFYLCAWNPRVGEQYFGPGTRLTVT.

To note about this clonotype: A read error may explain this, as a much larger clone is one base away. J is TRBJ1-5 and V is TRBV10-3; weak D call: TRBD1 (6 bases). The CDR3 length is 13 residues. From germline, CDR1 is ENHRY and CDR2 SYGVKD. The CDR3 DNA reads as TGTACCATCAGGAGGGACAACAATCAGCCCCAGCATTTT. Residues: CTIRRDNNQPQHF.

Note on this clonotype: A much bigger clone sits one base away, suggesting this may be a read error. The V and J genes are TRBV5-8 and TRBJ1-2; D gene uncertain. The germline V gene encodes CDR1 SGHTS and CDR2 YDEGEE. CDR3 length: 16 amino acids. Between the trimmed V and J ends, which lost 6 bases and 4 bases, there was a span of 22 bases. CDR3 bases: TGTGCCAGCACAAGAGGTCATCCACGAAAGACCTATGGCTACACCTTC. It codes for CASTRGHPRKTYGYTF. Full variable domain (remainder filled in from reference TRBV5-8 and TRBJ1-2): EAGVTQSPTHLIKTRGQQATLRCSPISGHTSVYWYQQALGLGLQFLLWYDEGEERNRGNFPPRFSGRQFPNYSSELNVNALELEDSALYLCASTRGHPRKTYGYTFGSGTRLTVV.

In its sample, this clonotype was seen many times. The rearrangement uses TRBV30 and TRBJ2-2, with D tentatively TRBD2 (5 bases). Germline assignment: CDR1 GTSNPN and CDR2 SVGIG (reference sequence). This CDR3 has 13 residues. Trimming removed 0 bases at V and 7 bases at J, with 9 bases between. CDR3 in DNA: TGTGCCTGGAGTGTTACTAGGAGCGGGGAGCTGTTTTTT. This codes for CAWSVTRSGELFF.

This chain joins TRBV19 and TRBJ1-5; TRBD1 is a possible D gene (6 bases). The germline V and J ends were trimmed by 4 bases and 2 bases, with 18 bases remaining between them. CDR3 length: 17 residues. Germline CDR1 and CDR2: LNHDA and SQIVND (reference sequence). The CDR3 loop is CASSKEGGAEGNQPQHF. The CDR3 coding sequence is TGTGCCAGTAGTAAGGAGGGGGGGGCAGAAGGCAATCAGCCCCAGCATTTT.

Many counts were recorded for this clonotype. This rearrangement joins TRBV10-3 to TRBJ1-5, with a tentative D call TRBD1 (5 bases). Looked up from germline, CDR1 is ENHRY and CDR2 is SYGVKD. V was cut by 10 bases and J by 3 bases, with 16 bases left in between. The CDR3 length is 14 residues. CDR3 nucleotide sequence: TGTGCCACTACGGCAGGGTTTTCCAATCAGCCCCAGCATTTT. It yields the protein CATTAGFSNQPQHF.

This clonotype was seen at least ten times. The gene calls are TRBV6-1 and TRBJ1-2; D is ambiguous. This CDR3 comprises 17 residues. V shed 5 bases and J shed 4 bases, with 23 bases lying between them. Germline-derived CDR1 and CDR2 are MNHNS and SASEGT. DNA of the CDR3: TGTGCCAGCAGTAGGATTTTGGAATGTAGAAAGACCTATGGCTACACCTTC. Translated: CASSRILECRKTYGYTF.

A single count supports this clonotype. A much bigger clone sits one base away, suggesting this may be a read error. Without the conserved terminal phenylalanine or tryptophan, this CDR3 likely stems from a read error. This chain joins TRBV6-5 and TRBJ1-3, with unresolved D. The V gene lost 0 bases and the J gene lost 0 bases, with 9 bases spanning the gap. Per the germline V gene, CDR1 is MNHEY and CDR2 is SVGAGI. This CDR3 has 16 amino acids. The CDR3 sequence is CASSYSQISSGNTIYL. The CDR3 coding sequence is TGTGCCAGCAGTTACTCCCAGATAAGCTCTGGAAACACCATATATCTT.

This clonotype appeared many times. The gene calls are TRBV19 and TRBJ2-2; the D is unclear. The germline gives CDR1 LNHDA, CDR2 SQIVND (reference sequence). The CDR3 is made up of 13 amino acids. Trimming removed 5 bases at V and 6 bases at J, with 10 bases between. The CDR3 sequence is CASSFQAPGELFF. CDR3 in DNA: TGTGCCAGTAGTTTCCAGGCCCCCGGGGAGCTGTTTTTT.